This TCR beta chain was sequenced for a study of shared clonotypes between healthy human individuals. Whole-study findings and limits: Rarefaction showed sorted-subset sequencing was incomplete despite large depth. Clonotype sharing across a few donors was observed for 4% to 6.5% of naive CD4 clonotypes. Sequencing depth was expected to influence donor clonotype sharing.

Germline assignment: CDR1 SQVTM and CDR2 ANQGSEA. The ends were cut back, 6 bases at V and 2 bases at J, with 15 bases in the middle. The CDR3 consists of 14 residues. Concerning this clone: The antigen is undetermined. The same CDR3 arises from other DNA sequences in this sample as well.

In replicate PCRs of sorted subsets, approximately 210 ng DNA, some 28,000 T cell genomes, was used. The table came from immunoSEQ multiplex PCR; TCRdb's copy has only in-frame clones and leaves some out. Here the sample spans hundreds of thousands of clones, less than 85% being singletons. The gene calls are TRBV29-1 and TRBJ2-3, with D perhaps given as TRBD1 or TRBD2 (5 bases each). The sequenced sample consisted of memory CD4+ T cells sorted from blood. Sample subset: CD45RA-negative fraction. The receptor's source is a woman aged 25 to 45 in good health. CDR3 sequence reads: CSVAPGTSTDTQYF. CDR3 nucleotide sequence: TGCAGCGTCGCCCCGGGGACCTCCACAGATACGCAGTATTTT.